One sample yielded the 8 T cell receptor beta chains listed below, sequenced in a study of identical twins. TCRdb recomputed calls from the 5' RACE reads with MiXCR, one row per CDR3 protein. The sample lists 550,000 to 700,000 distinct CDR3 sequences, 21% seen once, with 4% to 4.5% in the top ten. This sample also belongs to another study, concerning T cells expressing NK-cell markers.

Source material: PBMCs. Receptors originate from a woman in her late teens or twenties in good health.

The gene calls are TRBV29-1 and TRBJ2-7; D uncertain. The CDR3 sequence is 14 residues long. Trimming took 6 bases from V and 0 from J, leaving 15 bases between them. Germline lookup yields CDR1 SQVTM and CDR2 ANQGSEA. This CDR3 reads CSVSHRSNSYEQYF. The CDR3 DNA reads as TGCAGCGTCTCCCACCGATCCAACTCCTACGAGCAGTACTTC.

The sample holds a few counts of this clonotype. J is TRBJ2-3 and V is TRBV6-5, with D possibly being TRBD1 (5 bases). V lost 4 bases and J lost 4, with 12 bases in between. Germline V CDR1 and CDR2: MNHEY, SVGAGI. The CDR3 runs 14 residues. The DNA for the CDR3 is TGTGCCAGCAGTTGGGCTGCCAGGGCAGATACGCAGTATTTT. Protein product: CASSWAARADTQYF.

J is TRBJ2-7 and V is TRBV7-2; 13 bases are shared with TRBD2. CDR3 size: 14 residues. V gave up 7 bases and J gave up 7 bases; unmatched junction bases: 7. Germline V gene sequence: CDR1 SGHTA, CDR2 FQGNSA. CDR3 sequence reads: CASNYGTSGIEQYF. Here the CDR3 DNA reads TGTGCCAGCAACTACGGGACTAGCGGGATTGAGCAGTACTTC. Combining the CDR3 with reference TRBV7-2 and TRBJ2-7 gives the whole variable domain GAGVSQSPSNKVTEKGKDVELRCDPISGHTALYWYRQSLGQGLEFLIYFQGNSAPDKSGLPSDRFSAERTGGSVSTLTIQRTQQEDSAVYLCASNYGTSGIEQYFGPGTRLTVT.

Many counts were recorded for this clonotype. The J gene is TRBJ2-2, the V gene TRBV20-1, with D hard to call. The length of the CDR3 is 15 residues. Looked up from germline, CDR1 is DFQATT and CDR2 is SNEGSKA (reference sequence). V shed 0 bases and J shed 2 bases, with 10 bases lying between them. CDR3 nucleotides: TGCAGTGCTAGAGACCCCAGACGCAACACCGGGGAGCTGTTTTTT. Encoded protein: CSARDPRRNTGELFF.

This clonotype has a handful of counts. J is TRBJ1-1 and V is TRBV12-3 or TRBV12-4; 9 bases align to TRBD1. The J segment lost 11 bases and the V segment lost 6 bases, leaving 7 bases of the junction unmatched. CDR3 length: 12 amino acids. CDR3 residues: CASRTGGGYAFF. The CDR3, as DNA: TGTGCCAGCAGGACAGGGGGAGGTTACGCTTTCTTT.

The chain combines TRBV4-2 with TRBJ2-3; 10 positions match TRBD2. V dropped 0 bases and J dropped 5; count of bases not matched to a gene: 8. CDR1 LGHNA and CDR2 YNFKEQ come from the germline V gene. This CDR3 has 17 amino acids. This CDR3 reads CASSQDALAGDVDTQYF. The CDR3 nucleotides are TGTGCCAGCAGCCAAGATGCGCTAGCGGGGGACGTAGATACGCAGTATTTT.

This clonotype appeared many times. V gene TRBV5-5 combines with J gene TRBJ2-1, with D perhaps matching TRBD2 (6 bases). The length of the CDR3 is 15 residues. Germline lookup yields CDR1 SGHKS and CDR2 YYEKEE (reference sequence). V lost 5 bases, J lost 5 bases, and 17 bases lay in between. The CDR3 nucleotides read TGTGCCAGCAGGGGTGGTCCCGGGACTCACAATGAGCAGTTCTTC. Translation gives CASRGGPGTHNEQFF.

V and J are TRBV29-1 and TRBJ2-7; perhaps D is TRBD1 or TRBD2 (5 bases each). Germline V gives CDR1 SQVTM, CDR2 ANQGSEA. V was trimmed by 7 bases and J by 0 bases, leaving 13 bases between them. The CDR3 has 13 amino acids. The DNA of the CDR3 is TGCAGCGCCCGGGACGGAATCTCCTACGAGCAGTACTTC. It yields the protein CSARDGISYEQYF.